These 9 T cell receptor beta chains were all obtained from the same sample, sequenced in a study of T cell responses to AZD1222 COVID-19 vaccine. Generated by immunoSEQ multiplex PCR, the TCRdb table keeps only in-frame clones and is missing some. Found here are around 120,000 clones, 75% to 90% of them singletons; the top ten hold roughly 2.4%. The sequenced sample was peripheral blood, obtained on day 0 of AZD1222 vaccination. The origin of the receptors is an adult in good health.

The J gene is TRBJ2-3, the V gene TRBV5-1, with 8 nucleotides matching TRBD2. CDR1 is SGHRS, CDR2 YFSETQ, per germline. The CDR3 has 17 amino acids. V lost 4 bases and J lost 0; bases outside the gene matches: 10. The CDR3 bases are TGCGCCAGCAGCCCAAACTTACTAGCGGCTAGCACAGATACGCAGTATTTT. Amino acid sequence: CASSPNLLAASTDTQYF.

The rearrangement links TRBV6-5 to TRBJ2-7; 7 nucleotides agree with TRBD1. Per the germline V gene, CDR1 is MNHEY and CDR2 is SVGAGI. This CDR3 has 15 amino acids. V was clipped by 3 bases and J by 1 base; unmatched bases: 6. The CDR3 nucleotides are TGTGCCAGCAGTTATACAGGGGCAACTTCCTACGAGCAGTACTTC. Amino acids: CASSYTGATSYEQYF.

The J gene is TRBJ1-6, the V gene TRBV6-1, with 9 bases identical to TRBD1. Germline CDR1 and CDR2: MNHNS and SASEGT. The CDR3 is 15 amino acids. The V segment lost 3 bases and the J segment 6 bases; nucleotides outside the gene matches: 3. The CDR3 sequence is CASSDLGQGNSPLHF. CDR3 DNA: TGTGCCAGCAGTGATTTGGGACAGGGTAATTCACCCCTCCACTTT.

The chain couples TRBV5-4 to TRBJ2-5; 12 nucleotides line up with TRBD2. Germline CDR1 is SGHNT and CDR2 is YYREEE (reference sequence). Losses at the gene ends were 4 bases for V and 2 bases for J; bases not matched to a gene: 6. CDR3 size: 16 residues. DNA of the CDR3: TGTGCCAGCAGCCAGACTAGCGGGAGAGGTCAAGAGACCCAGTACTTC. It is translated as CASSQTSGRGQETQYF.

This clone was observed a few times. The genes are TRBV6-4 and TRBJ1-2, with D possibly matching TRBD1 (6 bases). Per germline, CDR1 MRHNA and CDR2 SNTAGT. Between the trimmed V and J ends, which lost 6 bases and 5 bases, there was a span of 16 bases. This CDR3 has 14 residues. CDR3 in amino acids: CASSSSQGGYGYTF. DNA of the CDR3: TGTGCCAGCAGCAGTTCACAGGGAGGATATGGCTACACCTTC.

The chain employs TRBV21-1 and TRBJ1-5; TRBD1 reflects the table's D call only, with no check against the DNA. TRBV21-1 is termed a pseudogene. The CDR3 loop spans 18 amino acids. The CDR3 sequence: CATLPRVQGERSNQPQHF. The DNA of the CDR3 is TGTGCCACCCTTCCCCGGGTGCAGGGCGAGCGTAGCAATCAGCCCCAGCATTTT.

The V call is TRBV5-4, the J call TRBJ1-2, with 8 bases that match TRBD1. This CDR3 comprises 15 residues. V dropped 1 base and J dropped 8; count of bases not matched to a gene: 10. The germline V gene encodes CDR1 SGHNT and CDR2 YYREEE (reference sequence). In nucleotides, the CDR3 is TGTGCCAGCAGCTTGCCCCGGACAGGGACGGGAGGCTACACCTTC. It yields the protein CASSLPRTGTGGYTF.

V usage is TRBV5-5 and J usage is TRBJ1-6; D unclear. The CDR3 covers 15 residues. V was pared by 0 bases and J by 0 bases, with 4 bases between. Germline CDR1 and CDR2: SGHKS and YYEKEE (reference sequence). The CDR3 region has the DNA TGTGCCAGCAGCTTGGGGAGCTCCTATAATTCACCCCTCCACTTT. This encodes CASSLGSSYNSPLHF.

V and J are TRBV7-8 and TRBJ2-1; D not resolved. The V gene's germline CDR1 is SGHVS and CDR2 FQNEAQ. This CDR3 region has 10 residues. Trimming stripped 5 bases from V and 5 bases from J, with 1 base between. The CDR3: CASSHNEQFF. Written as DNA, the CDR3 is TGTGCCAGCAGCCACAATGAGCAGTTCTTC. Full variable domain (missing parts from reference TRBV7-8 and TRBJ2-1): GAGVSQSPRYKVAKRGQDVALRCDPISGHVSLFWYQQALGQGPEFLTYFQNEAQLDKSGLPSDRFFAERPEGSVSTLKIQRTQQEDSAVYLCASSHNEQFFGPGTRLTVL.